The following is a T cell receptor beta chain sequence with its context. The V gene's germline CDR1 is SGHAT and CDR2 FQNNGV. V shed 5 bases, J shed 0 bases, and the junction held 6 bases outside the gene matches. This CDR3 is built from 16 residues. The sample originates from a study of blood T cell repertoires in COVID-19. Turning to the study itself: The samples span acute and convalescent COVID-19 from the United States, Italy and Spain. Nucleic acid was either cDNA or gDNA, and it came from T cells, B-cell-depleted T cells, or PBMCs.

In the original processing: Estimated nucleated cell counts came from reference gene primer amplification. The data were produced by immunoSEQ multiplex PCR, yet TCRdb's version contains in-frame clones alone and is incomplete. V and J calls and clone size are copied from that table; D and trimming were computed from the DNA. The repertoire holds approximately 42,000 clones, with roughly 70% as singletons. The J gene is TRBJ1-4, the V gene TRBV11-2, with TRBD1 matching 7 bases. Source material: peripheral blood. The TCR originated in a man older than 75 with acute or convalescent COVID-19. The CDR3 coding sequence is TGTGCCAGCAGCCCGGGACAGCTTGCAACTAATGAAAAACTGTTTTTT. It translates to CASSPGQLATNEKLFF.